This T cell receptor (beta chain) is from a study of cytomegalovirus exposure and HLA in healthy donors. V was shortened by 8 bases and J by 9 bases, with 16 bases between the two germline ends. This CDR3 is built from 12 residues. Looked up from germline, CDR1 is SNHLY and CDR2 is FYNNEI. The study, taken as a whole, reports: Whilst most TCR sequences proved rare, a subset of public TCRs occurred across many donors. Three CMV-associated chains proved CMV antigen-specific in vitro.

Sequencing used immunoSEQ multiplex PCR; TCRdb keeps in-frame clones, though not all of them. The sample includes some 160,000 clones, about nine tenths seen only once; the top ten take roughly 0.7%. This clone appeared a single time. Its antigen is unidentified. What was sequenced was PBMCs. This chain joins TRBV2 and TRBJ2-5; D remains ambiguous. The clonotype originates from a man aged 18 to 35 in good health and CMV-seronegative. The CDR3 nucleotides read TGTGCCAGCGGCCTGAGTGTCAGCGCCCAGTACTTC. Protein sequence: CASGLSVSAQYF.